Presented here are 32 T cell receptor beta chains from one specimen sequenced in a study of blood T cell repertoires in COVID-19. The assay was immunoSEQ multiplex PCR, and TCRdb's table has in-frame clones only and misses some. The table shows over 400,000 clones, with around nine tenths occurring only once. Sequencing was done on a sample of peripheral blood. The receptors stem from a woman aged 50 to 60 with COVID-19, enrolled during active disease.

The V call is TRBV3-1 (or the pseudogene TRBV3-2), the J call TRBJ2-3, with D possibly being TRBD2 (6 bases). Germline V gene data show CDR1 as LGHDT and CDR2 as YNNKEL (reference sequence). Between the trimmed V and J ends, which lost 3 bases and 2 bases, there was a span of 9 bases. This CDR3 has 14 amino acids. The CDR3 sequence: CASSQGLTTDTQYF. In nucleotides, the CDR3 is TGTGCCAGCAGCCAGGGACTGACCACAGATACGCAGTATTTT.

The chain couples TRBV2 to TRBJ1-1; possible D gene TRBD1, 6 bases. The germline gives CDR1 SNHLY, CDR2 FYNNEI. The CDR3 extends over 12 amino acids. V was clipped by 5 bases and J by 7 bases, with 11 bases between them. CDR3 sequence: CASSQRTVEAFF. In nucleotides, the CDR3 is TGTGCCAGCAGTCAAAGGACAGTTGAAGCTTTCTTT.

In nucleotides, the CDR3 is TGTGCCAGCCACCAAAGACAGAACACTGAAGCTTTCTTT. Amino acid sequence: CASHQRQNTEAFF. The chain uses TRBV18 and TRBJ1-1; D is ambiguous. Trimming took 8 bases from V and 1 from J, leaving 11 bases between them. CDR1 and CDR2 from the germline V gene are KGHSH and LQKENI. The CDR3 length is 13 residues.

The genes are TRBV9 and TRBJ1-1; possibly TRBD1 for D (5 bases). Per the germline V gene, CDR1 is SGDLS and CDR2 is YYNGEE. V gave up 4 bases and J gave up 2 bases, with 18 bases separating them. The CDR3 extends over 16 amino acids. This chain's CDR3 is CASSPGEGRTNTEAFF. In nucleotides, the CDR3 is TGTGCCAGCAGCCCGGGGGAGGGGCGGACTAACACTGAAGCTTTCTTT.

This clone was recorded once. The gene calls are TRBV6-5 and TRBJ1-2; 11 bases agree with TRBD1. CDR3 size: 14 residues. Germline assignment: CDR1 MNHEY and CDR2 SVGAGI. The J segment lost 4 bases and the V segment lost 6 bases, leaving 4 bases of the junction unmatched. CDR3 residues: CASRRGTGGYGYTF. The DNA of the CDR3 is TGTGCCAGCAGGAGGGGGACAGGGGGCTATGGCTACACCTTC.

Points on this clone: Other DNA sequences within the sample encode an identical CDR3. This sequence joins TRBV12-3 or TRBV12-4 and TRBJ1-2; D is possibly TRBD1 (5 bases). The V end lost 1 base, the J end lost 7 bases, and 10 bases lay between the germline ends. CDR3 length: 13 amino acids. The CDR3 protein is CASSLGQGGGYTF. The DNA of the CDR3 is TGTGCCAGCAGTTTAGGGCAGGGTGGTGGCTACACCTTC.

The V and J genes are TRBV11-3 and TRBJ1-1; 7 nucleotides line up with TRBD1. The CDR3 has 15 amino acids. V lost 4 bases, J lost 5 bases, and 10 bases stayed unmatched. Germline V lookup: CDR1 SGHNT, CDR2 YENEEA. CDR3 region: CASSSQGQMGTEAFF. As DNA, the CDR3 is TGTGCCAGCAGCTCCCAGGGACAGATGGGAACTGAAGCTTTCTTT.

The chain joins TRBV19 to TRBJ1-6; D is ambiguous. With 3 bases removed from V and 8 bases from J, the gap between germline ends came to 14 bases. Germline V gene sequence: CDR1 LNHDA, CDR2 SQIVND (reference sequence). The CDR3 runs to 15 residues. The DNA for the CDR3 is TGTGCCAGTAGTATCGGCCGGGGTTCCTATTCACCCCTCCACTTT. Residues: CASSIGRGSYSPLHF.

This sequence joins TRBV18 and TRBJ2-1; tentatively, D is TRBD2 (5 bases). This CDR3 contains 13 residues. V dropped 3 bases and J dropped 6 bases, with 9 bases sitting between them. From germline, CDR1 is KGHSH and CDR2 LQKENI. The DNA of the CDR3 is TGTGCCAGCTCACCCGACTACTTCAATGAGCAGTTCTTC. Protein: CASSPDYFNEQFF.

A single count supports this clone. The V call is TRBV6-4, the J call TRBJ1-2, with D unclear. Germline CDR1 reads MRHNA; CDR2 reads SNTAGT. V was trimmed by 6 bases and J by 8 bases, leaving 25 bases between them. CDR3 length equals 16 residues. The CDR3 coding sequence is TGTGCCAGCAGCCCTTCCCCCGAGGCAACGCCGTCGGGCTACACCTTC. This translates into CASSPSPEATPSGYTF.

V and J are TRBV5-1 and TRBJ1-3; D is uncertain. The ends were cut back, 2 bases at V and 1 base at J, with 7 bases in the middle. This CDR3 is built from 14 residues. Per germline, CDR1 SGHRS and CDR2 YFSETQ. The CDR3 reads CASSFDTSGNTIYF. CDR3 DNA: TGCGCCAGCAGCTTCGATACATCTGGAAACACCATATATTTT. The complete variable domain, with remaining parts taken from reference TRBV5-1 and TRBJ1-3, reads KAGVTQTPRYLIKTRGQQVTLSCSPISGHRSVSWYQQTPGQGLQFLFEYFSETQRNKGNFPGRFSGRQFSNSRSEMNVSTLELGDSALYLCASSFDTSGNTIYFGEGSWLTVV.

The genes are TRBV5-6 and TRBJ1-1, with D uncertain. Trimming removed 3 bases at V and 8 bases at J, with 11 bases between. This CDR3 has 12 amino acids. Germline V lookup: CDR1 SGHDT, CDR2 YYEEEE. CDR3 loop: CASSSPLEEAFF. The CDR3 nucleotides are TGTGCCAGCAGCTCACCTCTTGAGGAAGCTTTCTTT.

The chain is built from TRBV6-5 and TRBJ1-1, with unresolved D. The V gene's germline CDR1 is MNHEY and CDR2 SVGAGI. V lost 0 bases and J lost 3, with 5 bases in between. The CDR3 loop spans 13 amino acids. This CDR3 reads CASSYSLYTEAFF. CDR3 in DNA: TGTGCCAGCAGTTACTCGTTATACACTGAAGCTTTCTTT.

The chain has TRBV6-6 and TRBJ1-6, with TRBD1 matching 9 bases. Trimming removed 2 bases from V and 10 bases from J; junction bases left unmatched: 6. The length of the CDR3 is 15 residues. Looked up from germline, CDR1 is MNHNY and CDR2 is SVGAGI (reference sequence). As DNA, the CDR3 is TGTGCCAGCAGTTACCAGGACAGGGGTAACTCACCCCTCCACTTT. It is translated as CASSYQDRGNSPLHF.

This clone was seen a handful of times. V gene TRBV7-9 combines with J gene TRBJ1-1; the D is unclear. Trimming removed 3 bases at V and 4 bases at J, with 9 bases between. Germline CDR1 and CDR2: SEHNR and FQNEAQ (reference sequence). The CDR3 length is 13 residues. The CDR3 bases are TGTGCCAGCAGCTTTATGGGCGCCACTGAAGCTTTCTTT. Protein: CASSFMGATEAFF. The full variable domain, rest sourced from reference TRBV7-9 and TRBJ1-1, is DTGVSQNPRHKITKRGQNVTFRCDPISEHNRLYWYRQTLGQGPEFLTYFQNEAQLEKSRLLSDRFSAERPKGSFSTLEIQRTEQGDSAMYLCASSFMGATEAFFGQGTRLTVV.

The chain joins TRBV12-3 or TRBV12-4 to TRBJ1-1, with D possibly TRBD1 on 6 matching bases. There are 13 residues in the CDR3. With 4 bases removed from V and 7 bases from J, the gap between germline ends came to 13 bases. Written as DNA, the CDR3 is TGTGCCAGCAGTTGGGACACAGATCGTGAAGCTTTCTTT. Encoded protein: CASSWDTDREAFF.

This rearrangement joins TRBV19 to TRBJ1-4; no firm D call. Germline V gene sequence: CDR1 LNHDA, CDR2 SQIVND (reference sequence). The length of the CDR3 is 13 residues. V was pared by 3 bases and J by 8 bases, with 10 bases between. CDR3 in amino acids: CASSIQGGEKLFF. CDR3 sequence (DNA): TGTGCCAGTAGTATTCAAGGAGGAGAAAAACTGTTTTTT.

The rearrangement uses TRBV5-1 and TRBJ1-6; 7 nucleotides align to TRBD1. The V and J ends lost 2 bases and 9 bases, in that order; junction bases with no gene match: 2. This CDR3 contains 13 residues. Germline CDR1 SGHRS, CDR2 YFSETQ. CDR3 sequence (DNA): TGCGCCAGCAGCTTACAGGGGAGTTCACCCCTCCACTTT. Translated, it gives CASSLQGSSPLHF.

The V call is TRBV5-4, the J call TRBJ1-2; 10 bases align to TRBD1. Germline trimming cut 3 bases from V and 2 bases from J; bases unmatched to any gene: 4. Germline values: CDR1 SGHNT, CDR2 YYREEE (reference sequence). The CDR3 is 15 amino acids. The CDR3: CASSSRGQGNYGYTF. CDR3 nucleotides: TGTGCCAGCAGCTCTAGGGGACAGGGGAACTATGGCTACACCTTC.

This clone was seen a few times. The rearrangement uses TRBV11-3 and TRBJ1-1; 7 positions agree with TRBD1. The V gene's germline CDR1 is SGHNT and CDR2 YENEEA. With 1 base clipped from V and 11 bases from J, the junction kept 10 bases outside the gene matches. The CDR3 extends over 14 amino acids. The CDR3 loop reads CASSLGPGDRDAFF. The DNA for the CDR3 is TGTGCCAGCAGCTTAGGACCGGGCGACAGGGACGCTTTCTTT.

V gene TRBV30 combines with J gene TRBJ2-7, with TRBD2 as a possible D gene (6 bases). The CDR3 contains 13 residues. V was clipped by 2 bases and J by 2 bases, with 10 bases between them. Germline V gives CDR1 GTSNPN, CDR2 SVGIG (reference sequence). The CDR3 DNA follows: TGTGCCTGGAGTTCAGGCGGGGCCTACGAGCAGTACTTC. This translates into CAWSSGGAYEQYF.

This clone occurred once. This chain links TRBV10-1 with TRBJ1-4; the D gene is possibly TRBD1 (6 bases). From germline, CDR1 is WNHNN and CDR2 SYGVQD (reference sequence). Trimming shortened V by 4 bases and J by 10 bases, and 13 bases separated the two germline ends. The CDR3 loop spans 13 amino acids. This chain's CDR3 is CASSAREQGKLFF. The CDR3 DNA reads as TGCGCCAGCAGTGCCCGGGAACAGGGAAAACTGTTTTTT.

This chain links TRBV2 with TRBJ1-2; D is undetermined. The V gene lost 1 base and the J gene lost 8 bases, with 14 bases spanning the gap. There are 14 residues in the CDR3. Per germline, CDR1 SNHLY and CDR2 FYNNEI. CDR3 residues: CASSEGRRVGGYTF. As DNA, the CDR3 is TGTGCCAGCAGTGAAGGTCGGCGGGTCGGGGGCTACACCTTC. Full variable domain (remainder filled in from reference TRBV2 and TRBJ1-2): EPEVTQTPSHQVTQMGQEVILRCVPISNHLYFYWYRQILGQKVEFLVSFYNNEISEKSEIFDDQFSVERPDGSNFTLKIRSTKLEDSAMYFCASSEGRRVGGYTFGSGTRLTVV.

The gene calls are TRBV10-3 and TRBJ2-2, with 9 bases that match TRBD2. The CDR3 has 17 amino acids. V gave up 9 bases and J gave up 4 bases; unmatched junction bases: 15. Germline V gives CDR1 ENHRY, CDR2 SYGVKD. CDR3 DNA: TGTGCCATGAGGGCGAGCGGGAGGCGGGTGAGCACCGGGGAGCTGTTTTTT. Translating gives CAMRASGRRVSTGELFF.

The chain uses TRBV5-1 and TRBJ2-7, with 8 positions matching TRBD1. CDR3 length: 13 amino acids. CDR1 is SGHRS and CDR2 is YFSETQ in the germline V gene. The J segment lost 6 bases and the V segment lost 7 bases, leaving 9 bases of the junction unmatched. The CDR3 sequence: CASGRGQDSEQYF. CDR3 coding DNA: TGCGCCAGCGGCAGGGGACAGGATAGCGAGCAGTACTTC.

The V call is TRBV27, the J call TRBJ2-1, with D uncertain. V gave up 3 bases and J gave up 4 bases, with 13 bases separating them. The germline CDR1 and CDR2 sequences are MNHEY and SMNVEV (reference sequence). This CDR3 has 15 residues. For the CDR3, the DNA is TGTGCCAGCAGTTTTCGGCGGAGAGATTACAATGAGCAGTTCTTC. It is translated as CASSFRRRDYNEQFF.

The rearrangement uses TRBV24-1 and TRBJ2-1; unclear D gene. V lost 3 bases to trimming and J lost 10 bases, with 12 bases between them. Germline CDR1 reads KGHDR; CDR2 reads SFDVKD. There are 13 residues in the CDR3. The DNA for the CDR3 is TGTGCCACCAGTGATCCGAAAAAGCGAGAGCAGTTCTTC. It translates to CATSDPKKREQFF.

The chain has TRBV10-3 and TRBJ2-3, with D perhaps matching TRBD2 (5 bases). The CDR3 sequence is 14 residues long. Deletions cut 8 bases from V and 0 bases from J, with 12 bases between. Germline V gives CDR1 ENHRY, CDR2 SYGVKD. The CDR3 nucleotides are TGTGCCATCGCAGCGGACTCTAGCACAGATACGCAGTATTTT. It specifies CAIAADSSTDTQYF.

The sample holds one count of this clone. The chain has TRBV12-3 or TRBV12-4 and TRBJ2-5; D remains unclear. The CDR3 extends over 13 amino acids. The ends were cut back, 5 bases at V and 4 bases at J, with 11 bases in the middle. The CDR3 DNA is TGTGCCAGCAGTAAAACAAGATCAGAGACCCAGTACTTC. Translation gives CASSKTRSETQYF.

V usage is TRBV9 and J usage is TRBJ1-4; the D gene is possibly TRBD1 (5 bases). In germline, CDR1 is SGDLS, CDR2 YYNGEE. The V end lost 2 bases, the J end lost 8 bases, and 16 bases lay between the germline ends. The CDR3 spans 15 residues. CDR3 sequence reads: CASSVTQRGGEKLFF. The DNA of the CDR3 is TGTGCCAGCAGCGTCACTCAGAGGGGAGGGGAAAAACTGTTTTTT.

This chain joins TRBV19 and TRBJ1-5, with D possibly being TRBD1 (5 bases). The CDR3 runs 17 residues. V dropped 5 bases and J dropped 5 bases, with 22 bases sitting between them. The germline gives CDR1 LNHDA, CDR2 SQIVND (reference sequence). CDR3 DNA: TGTGCCAGTAGTCCCGGGGGAGAAGGTGGGGCGGATCAGCCCCAGCATTTT. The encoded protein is CASSPGGEGGADQPQHF.

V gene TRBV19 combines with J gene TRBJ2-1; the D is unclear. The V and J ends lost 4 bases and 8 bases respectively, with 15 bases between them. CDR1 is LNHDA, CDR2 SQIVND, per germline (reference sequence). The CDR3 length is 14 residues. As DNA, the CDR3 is TGTGCCAGTAGTACTTTGAGGCGTGAGGATGAGCAGTTCTTC. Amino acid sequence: CASSTLRREDEQFF.